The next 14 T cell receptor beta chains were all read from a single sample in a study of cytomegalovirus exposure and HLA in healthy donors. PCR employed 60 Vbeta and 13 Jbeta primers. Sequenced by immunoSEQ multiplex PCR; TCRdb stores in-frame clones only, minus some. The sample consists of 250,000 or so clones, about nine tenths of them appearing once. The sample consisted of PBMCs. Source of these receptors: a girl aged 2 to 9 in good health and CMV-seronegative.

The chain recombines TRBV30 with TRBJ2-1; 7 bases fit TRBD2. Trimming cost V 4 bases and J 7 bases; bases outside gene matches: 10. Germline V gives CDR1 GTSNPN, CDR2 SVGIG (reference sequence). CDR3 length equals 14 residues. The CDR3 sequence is CAWKTGLFGNEQFF. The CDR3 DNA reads TGTGCCTGGAAAACGGGACTATTCGGGAATGAGCAGTTCTTC. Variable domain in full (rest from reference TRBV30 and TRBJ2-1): SQTIHQWPATLVQPVGSPLSLECTVEGTSNPNLYWYRQAAGRGLQLLFYSVGIGQISSEVPQNLSASRPQDRQFILSSKKLLLSDSGFYLCAWKTGLFGNEQFFGPGTRLTVL.

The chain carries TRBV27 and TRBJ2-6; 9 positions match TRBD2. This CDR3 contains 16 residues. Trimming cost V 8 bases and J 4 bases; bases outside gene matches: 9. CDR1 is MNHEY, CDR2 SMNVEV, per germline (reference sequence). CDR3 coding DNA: TGTGCCAGCGGTAGCGGGAGTTTACCGGGGGCCAACGTCCTGACTTTC. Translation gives CASGSGSLPGANVLTF.

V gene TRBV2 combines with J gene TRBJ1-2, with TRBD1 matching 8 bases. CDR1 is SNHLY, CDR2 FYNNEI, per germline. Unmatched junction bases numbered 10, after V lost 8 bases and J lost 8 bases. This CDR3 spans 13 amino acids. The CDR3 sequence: CASETRGLRGYTF. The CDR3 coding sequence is TGTGCCAGCGAGACCAGGGGGCTGAGGGGCTACACCTTC.

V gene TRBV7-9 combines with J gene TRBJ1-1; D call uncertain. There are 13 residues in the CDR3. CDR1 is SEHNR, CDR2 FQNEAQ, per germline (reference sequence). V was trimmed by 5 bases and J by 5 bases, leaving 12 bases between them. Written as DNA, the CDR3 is TGTGCCAGCAGCCCTTCAGGAGGGACTGAAGCTTTCTTT. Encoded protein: CASSPSGGTEAFF. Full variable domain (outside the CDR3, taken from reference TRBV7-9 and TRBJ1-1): DTGVSQNPRHKITKRGQNVTFRCDPISEHNRLYWYRQTLGQGPEFLTYFQNEAQLEKSRLLSDRFSAERPKGSFSTLEIQRTEQGDSAMYLCASSPSGGTEAFFGQGTRLTVV.

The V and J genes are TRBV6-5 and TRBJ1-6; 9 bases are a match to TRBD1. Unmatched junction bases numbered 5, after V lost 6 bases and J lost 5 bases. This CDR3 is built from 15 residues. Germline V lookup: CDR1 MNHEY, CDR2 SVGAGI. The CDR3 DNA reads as TGTGCCAGCAGCTGGACAGGGGAAAATAATTCACCCCTCCACTTT. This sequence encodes CASSWTGENNSPLHF.

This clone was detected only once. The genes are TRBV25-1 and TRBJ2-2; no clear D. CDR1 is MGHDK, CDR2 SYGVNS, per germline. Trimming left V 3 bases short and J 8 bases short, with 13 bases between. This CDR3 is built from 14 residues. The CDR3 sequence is CASSEHSGMGELFF. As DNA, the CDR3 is TGTGCCAGCAGTGAGCACTCAGGCATGGGGGAGCTGTTTTTT.

For the CDR3, the DNA is TGTGCCAGCAGCCCCCGACAGGGGGCGTTCCAAGAGACCCAGTACTTC. Its translation: CASSPRQGAFQETQYF. The rearrangement uses TRBV9 and TRBJ2-5; 10 positions match TRBD1. After removal of 4 bases from V and 1 base from J, the junction contained 7 bases not matched to a gene. This CDR3 contains 16 residues. The germline V gene has CDR1 SGDLS and CDR2 YYNGEE.

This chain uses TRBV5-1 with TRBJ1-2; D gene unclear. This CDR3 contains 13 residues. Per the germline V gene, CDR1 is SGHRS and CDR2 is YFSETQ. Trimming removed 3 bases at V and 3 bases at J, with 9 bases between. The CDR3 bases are TGCGCCAGCAGCTATAACCGGGACTATGGCTACACCTTC. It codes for CASSYNRDYGYTF. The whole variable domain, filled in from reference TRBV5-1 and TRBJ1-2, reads KAGVTQTPRYLIKTRGQQVTLSCSPISGHRSVSWYQQTPGQGLQFLFEYFSETQRNKGNFPGRFSGRQFSNSRSEMNVSTLELGDSALYLCASSYNRDYGYTFGSGTRLTVV.

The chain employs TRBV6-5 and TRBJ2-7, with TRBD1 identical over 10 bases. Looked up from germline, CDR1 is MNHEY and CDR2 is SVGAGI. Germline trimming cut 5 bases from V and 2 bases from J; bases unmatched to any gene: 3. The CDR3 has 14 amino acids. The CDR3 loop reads CASSGDRGTYEQYF. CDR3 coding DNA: TGTGCCAGCAGTGGGGACAGGGGAACCTACGAGCAGTACTTC.

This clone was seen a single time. The CDR3 reads CAWRGAGYTDTQYF. In DNA form, the CDR3 reads TGTGCCTGGAGGGGAGCGGGATACACAGATACGCAGTATTTT. The chain is built from TRBV30 and TRBJ2-3; 7 bases are a match to TRBD2. V was pared by 3 bases and J by 2 bases, with 5 bases of the junction left unmatched. The CDR3 length is 14 residues. The germline V gene has CDR1 GTSNPN and CDR2 SVGIG (reference sequence). The full variable domain, in which reference TRBV30 and TRBJ2-3 provide the parts outside the CDR3, is SQTIHQWPATLVQPVGSPLSLECTVEGTSNPNLYWYRQAAGRGLQLLFYSVGIGQISSEVPQNLSASRPQDRQFILSSKKLLLSDSGFYLCAWRGAGYTDTQYFGPGTRLTVL.

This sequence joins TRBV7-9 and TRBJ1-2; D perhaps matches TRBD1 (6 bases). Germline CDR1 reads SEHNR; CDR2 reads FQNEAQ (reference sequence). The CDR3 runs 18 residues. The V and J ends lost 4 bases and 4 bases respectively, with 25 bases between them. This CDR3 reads CASSSEPGHTSPSYGYTF. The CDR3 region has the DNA TGTGCCAGCAGCTCCGAACCGGGACATACTTCCCCTTCCTATGGCTACACCTTC.

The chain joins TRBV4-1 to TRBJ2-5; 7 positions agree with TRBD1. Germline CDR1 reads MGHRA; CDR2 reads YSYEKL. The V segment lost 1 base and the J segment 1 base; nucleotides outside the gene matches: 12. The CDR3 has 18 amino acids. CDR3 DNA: TGCGCCAGCAGCCAAGCCTACGGGACAGCCCTTTCCCAAGAGACCCAGTACTTC. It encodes CASSQAYGTALSQETQYF.

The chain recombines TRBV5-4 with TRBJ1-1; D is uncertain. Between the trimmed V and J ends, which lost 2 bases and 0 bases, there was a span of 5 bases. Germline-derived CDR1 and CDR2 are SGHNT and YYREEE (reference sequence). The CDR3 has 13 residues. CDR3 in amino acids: CASSFQVNTEAFF. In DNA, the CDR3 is TGTGCCAGCAGCTTTCAGGTGAACACTGAAGCTTTCTTT.

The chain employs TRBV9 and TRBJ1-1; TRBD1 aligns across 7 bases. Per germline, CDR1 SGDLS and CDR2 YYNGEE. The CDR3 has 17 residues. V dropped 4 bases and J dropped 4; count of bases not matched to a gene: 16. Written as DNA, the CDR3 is TGTGCCAGCAGCCTCCCCTCCTCTCAGGGGGGCTCCACTGAAGCTTTCTTT. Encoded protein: CASSLPSSQGGSTEAFF.